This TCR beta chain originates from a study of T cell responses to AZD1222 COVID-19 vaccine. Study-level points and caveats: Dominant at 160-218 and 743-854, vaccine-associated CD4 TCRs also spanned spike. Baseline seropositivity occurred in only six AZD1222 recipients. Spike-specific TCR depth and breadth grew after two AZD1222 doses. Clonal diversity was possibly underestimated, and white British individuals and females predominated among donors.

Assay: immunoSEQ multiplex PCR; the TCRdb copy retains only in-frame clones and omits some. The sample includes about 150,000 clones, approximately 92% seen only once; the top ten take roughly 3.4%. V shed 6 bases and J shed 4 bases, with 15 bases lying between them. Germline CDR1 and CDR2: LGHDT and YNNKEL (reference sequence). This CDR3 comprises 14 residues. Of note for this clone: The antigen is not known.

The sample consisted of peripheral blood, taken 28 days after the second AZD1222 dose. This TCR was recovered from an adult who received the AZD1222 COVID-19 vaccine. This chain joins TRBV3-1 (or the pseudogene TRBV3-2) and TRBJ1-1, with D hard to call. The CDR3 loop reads CASSQNNLGTEAFF. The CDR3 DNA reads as TGTGCCAGCAGTCAAAACAACCTGGGCACTGAAGCTTTCTTT.